The clone carrying this T cell receptor (beta chain) showed up many times. Its antigen is unknown. Beta-chain TCR CDR3 regions were amplified from RNA transcripts. HTBI-primed RT-PCR formed the first round, and a multiplex PCR formed the second. TCRdb itself ran the multiplex PCR reads through MiXCR, one entry per CDR3 protein. The sample lists 600,000 to 650,000 distinct CDR3 sequences, about 20% occurring once. This record comes from a study of Graves' ophthalmopathy and Graves' hyperthyroidism. V shed 2 bases and J shed 0 bases, with 17 bases lying between them. The CDR3 is 18 amino acids. The germline V gene has CDR1 SGHAT and CDR2 FQDESV (reference sequence). General study results and limits: The model flagged ophthalmopathy progression at over 60% sensitivity and less than 75% specificity. From stable hyperthyroidism, ophthalmopathy was separated by a 13-signature model with 87.88% sensitivity and under 84% specificity.

The sequenced sample consisted of peripheral blood. J is TRBJ1-3 and V is TRBV11-1; D is ambiguous. This receptor was obtained from a woman younger than 30 with stable Graves' hyperthyroidism. Some clones in this sample may be carry-over from other donors' samples. The CDR3 nucleotides are TGTGCCAGCAGCTTAAGTAGTCGTCGCTTTTTCTCTGGAAACACCATATATTTT. It translates to CASSLSSRRFFSGNTIYF.